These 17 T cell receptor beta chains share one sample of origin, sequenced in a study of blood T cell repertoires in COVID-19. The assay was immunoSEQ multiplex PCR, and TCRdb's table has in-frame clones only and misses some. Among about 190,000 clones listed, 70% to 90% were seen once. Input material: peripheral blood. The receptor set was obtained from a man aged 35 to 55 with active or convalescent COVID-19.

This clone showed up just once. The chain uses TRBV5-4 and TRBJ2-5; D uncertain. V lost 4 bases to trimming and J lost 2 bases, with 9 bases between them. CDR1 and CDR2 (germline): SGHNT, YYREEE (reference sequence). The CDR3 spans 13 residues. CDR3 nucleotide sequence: TGTGCCAGCAGCCCACTGGAGCAAGAGACCCAGTACTTC. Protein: CASSPLEQETQYF. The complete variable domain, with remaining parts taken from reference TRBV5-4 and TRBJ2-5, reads ETGVTQSPTHLIKTRGQQVTLRCSSQSGHNTVSWYQQALGQGPQFIFQYYREEENGRGNFPPRFSGLQFPNYSSELNVNALELDDSALYLCASSPLEQETQYFGPGTRLLVL.

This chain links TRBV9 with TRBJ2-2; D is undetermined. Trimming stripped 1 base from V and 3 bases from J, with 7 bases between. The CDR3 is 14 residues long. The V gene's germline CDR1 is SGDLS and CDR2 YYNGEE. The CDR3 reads CASSVRVDTGELFF. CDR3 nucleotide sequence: TGTGCCAGCAGCGTACGAGTGGACACCGGGGAGCTGTTTTTT.

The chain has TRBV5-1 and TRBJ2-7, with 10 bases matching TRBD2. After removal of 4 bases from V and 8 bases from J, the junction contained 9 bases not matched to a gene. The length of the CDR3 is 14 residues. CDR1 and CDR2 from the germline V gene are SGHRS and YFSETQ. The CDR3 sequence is CASSTGTSDLKQYF. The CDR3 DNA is TGCGCCAGCAGCACCGGGACTAGCGACCTCAAGCAGTACTTC.

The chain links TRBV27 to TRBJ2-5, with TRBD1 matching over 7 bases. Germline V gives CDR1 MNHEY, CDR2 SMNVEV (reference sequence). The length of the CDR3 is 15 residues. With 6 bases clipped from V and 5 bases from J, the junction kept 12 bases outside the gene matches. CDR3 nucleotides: TGTGCCAGCAGAGCTGGGACAGTTAGATTGGAGACCCAGTACTTC. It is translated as CASRAGTVRLETQYF.

CDR3 nucleotides: TGTGCCTGGTCCCGGGGGGGTAGCTCCTACGAGCAGTACTTC. Its translation: CAWSRGGSSYEQYF. The rearrangement uses TRBV30 and TRBJ2-7; TRBD2 matches at 8 bases. V was pared by 5 bases and J by 0 bases, with 6 bases of the junction left unmatched. This CDR3 comprises 14 residues. The germline CDR1 and CDR2 sequences are GTSNPN and SVGIG (reference sequence).

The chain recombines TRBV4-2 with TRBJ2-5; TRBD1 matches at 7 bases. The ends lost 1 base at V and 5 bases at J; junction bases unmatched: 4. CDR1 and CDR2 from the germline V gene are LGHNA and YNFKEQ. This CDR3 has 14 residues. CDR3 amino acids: CASSQGGTAETQYF. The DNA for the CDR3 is TGTGCCAGCAGCCAAGGAGGGACAGCGGAGACCCAGTACTTC.

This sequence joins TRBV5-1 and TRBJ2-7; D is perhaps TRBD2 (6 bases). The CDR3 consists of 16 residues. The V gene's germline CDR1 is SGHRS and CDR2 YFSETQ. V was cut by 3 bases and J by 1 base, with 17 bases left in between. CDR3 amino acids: CASSSDAGTSSYEQYF. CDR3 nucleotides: TGCGCCAGCAGCTCCGATGCCGGGACTTCGTCCTACGAGCAGTACTTC.

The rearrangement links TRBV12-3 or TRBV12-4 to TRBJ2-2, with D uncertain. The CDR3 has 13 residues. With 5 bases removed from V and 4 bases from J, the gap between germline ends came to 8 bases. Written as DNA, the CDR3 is TGTGCCAGCAGTCCCGTTTCCACCGGGGAGCTGTTTTTT. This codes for CASSPVSTGELFF.

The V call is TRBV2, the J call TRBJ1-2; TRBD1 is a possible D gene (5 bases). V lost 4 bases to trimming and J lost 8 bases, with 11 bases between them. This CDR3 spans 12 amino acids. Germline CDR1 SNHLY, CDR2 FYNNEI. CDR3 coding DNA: TGTGCCAGCAGTGCGACAGCTGACGGCTACACCTTC. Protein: CASSATADGYTF.

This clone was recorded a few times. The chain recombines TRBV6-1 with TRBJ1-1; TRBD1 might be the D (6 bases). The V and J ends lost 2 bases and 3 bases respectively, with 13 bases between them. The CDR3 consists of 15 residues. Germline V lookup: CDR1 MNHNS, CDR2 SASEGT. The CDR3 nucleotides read TGTGCCAGCAGTGAAAGGGGGATAGGCGACACTGAAGCTTTCTTT. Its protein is CASSERGIGDTEAFF.

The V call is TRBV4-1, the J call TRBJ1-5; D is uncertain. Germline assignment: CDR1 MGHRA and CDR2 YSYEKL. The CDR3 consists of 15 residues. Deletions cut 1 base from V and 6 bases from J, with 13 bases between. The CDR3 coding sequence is TGCGCCAGCAGCCAAGTATTTGCAGTCCTTCAGCCCCAGCATTTT. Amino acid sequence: CASSQVFAVLQPQHF.

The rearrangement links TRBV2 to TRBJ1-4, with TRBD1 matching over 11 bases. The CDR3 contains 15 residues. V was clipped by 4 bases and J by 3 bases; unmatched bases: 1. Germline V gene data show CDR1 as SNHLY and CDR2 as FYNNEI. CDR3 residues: CASSGTGGSNEKLFF. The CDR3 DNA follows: TGTGCCAGCAGTGGGACAGGGGGCTCTAATGAAAAACTGTTTTTT.

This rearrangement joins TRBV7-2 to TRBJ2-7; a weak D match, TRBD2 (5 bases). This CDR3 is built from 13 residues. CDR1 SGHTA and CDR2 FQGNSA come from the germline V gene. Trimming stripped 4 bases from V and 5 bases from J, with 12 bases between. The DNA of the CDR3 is TGTGCCAGCAGCTGGTGGACTGTGGACGAGCAGTACTTC. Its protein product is CASSWWTVDEQYF. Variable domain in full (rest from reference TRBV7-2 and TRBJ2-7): GAGVSQSPSNKVTEKGKDVELRCDPISGHTALYWYRQSLGQGLEFLIYFQGNSAPDKSGLPSDRFSAERTGGSVSTLTIQRTQQEDSAVYLCASSWWTVDEQYFGPGTRLTVT.

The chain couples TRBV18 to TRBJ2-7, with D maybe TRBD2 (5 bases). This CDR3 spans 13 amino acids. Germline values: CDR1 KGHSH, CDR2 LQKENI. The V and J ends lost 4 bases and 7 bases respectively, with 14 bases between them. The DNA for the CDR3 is TGTGCCAGCTCACGAGGGCAAGGGTGGGAGCAGTACTTC. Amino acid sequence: CASSRGQGWEQYF.

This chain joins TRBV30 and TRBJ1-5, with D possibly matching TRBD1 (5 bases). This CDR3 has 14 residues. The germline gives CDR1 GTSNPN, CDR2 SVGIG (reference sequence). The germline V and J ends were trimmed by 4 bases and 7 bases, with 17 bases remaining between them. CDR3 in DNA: TGTGCCTGGAAGGGCCCGGGGGAGGTACAGCCCCAGCATTTT. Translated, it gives CAWKGPGEVQPQHF.

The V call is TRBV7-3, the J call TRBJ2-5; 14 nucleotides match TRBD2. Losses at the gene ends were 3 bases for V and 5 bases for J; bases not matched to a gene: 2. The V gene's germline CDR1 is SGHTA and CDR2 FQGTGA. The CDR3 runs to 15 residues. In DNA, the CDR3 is TGTGCCAGCAGCTTGACTAGCGGGGGGGAGGAGACCCAGTACTTC. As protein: CASSLTSGGEETQYF.

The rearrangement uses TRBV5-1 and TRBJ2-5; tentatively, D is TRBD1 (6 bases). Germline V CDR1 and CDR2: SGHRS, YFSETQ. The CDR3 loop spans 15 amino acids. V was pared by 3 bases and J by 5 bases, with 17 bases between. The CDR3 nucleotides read TGCGCCAGCAGCTCGGAACAGGGTACCCCCGAGACCCAGTACTTC. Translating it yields CASSSEQGTPETQYF.